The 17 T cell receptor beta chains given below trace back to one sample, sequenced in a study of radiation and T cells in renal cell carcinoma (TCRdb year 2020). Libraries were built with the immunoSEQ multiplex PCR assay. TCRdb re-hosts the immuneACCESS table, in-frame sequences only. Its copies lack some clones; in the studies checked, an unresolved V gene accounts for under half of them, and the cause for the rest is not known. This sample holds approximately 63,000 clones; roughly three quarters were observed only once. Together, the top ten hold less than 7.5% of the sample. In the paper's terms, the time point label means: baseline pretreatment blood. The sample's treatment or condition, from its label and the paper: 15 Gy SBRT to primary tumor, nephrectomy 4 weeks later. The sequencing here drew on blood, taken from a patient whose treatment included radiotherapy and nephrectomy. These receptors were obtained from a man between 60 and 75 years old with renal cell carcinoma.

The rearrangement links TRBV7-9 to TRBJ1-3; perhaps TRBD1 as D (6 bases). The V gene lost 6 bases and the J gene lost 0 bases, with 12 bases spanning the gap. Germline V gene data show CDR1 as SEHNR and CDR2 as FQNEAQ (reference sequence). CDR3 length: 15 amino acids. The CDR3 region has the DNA TGTGCCAGCAGGCGGGGGGCCCTCTCTGGAAACACCATATATTTT. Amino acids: CASRRGALSGNTIYF.

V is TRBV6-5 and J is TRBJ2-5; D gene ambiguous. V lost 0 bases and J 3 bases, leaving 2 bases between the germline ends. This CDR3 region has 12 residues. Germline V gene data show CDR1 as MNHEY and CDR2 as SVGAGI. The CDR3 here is CASSYSKETQYF. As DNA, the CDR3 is TGTGCCAGCAGTTACTCTAAAGAGACCCAGTACTTC.

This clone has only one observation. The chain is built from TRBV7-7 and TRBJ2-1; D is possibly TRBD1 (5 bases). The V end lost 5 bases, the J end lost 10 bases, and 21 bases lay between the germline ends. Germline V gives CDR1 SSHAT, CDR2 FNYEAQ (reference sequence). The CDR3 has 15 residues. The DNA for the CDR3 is TGTGCCAGCAGCATTTCCCCCTCGCAGGGTGTCGAGCAGTTCTTC. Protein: CASSISPSQGVEQFF. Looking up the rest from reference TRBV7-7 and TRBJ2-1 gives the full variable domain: GAGVSQSPRYKVTKRGQDVTLRCDPISSHATLYWYQQALGQGPEFLTYFNYEAQPDKSGLPSDRFSAERPEGSISTLTIQRTEQRDSAMYRCASSISPSQGVEQFFGPGTRLTVL.

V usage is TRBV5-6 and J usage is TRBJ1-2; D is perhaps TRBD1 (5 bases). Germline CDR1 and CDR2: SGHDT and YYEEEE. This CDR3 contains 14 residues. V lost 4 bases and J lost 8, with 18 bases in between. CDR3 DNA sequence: TGTGCCAGCAGCCGGCAGTCCTTCCGGGGGGGCTACACCTTC. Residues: CASSRQSFRGGYTF. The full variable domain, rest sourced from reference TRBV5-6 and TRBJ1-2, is DAGVTQSPTHLIKTRGQQVTLRCSPKSGHDTVSWYQQALGQGPQFIFQYYEEEERQRGNFPDRFSGHQFPNYSSELNVNALLLGDSALYLCASSRQSFRGGYTFGSGTRLTVV.

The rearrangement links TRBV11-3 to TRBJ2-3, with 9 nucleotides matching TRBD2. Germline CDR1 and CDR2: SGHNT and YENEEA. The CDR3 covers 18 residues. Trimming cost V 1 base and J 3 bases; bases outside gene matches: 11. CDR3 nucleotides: TGTGCCAGCAGCTTAGCGAGGGGTCTAGCGGGATGGACAGATACGCAGTATTTT. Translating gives CASSLARGLAGWTDTQYF.

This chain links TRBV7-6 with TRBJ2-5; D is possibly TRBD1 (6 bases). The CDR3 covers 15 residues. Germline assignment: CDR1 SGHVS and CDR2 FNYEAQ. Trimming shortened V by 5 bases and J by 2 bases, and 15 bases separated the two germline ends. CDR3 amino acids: CASSLLDRTQETQYF. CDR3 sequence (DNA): TGTGCCAGCAGCCTTTTAGACAGGACTCAAGAGACCCAGTACTTC. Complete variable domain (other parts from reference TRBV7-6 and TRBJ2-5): GAGVSQSPRYKVTKRGQDVALRCDPISGHVSLYWYRQALGQGPEFLTYFNYEAQQDKSGLPNDRFSAERPEGSISTLTIQRTEQRDSAMYRCASSLLDRTQETQYFGPGTRLLVL.

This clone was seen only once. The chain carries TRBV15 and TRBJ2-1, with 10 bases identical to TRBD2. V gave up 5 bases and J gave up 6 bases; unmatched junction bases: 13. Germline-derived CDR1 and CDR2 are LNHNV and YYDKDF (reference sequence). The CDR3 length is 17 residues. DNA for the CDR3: TGTGCCACCAGCGGCCGGAATAGCGGGGGGTCTGGCAATGAGCAGTTCTTC. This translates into CATSGRNSGGSGNEQFF. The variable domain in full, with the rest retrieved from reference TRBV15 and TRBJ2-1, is DAMVIQNPRYQVTQFGKPVTLSCSQTLNHNVMYWYQQKSSQAPKLLFHYYDKDFNNEADTPDNFQSRRPNTSFCFLDIRSPGLGDTAMYLCATSGRNSGGSGNEQFFGPGTRLTVL.

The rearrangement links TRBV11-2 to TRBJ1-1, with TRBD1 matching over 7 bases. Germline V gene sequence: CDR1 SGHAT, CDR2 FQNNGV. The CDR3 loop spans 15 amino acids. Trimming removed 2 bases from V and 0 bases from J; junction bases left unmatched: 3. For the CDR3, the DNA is TGTGCCAGCAGCTTACCAGGGGGACTGAACACTGAAGCTTTCTTT. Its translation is CASSLPGGLNTEAFF.

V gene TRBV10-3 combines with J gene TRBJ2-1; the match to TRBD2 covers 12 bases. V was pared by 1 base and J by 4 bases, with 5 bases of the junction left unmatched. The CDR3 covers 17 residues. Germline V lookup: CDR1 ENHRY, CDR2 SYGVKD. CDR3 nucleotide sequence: TGTGCCATCAGTGAGTTGACTAGCGGGAGTCAATACAATGAGCAGTTCTTC. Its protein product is CAISELTSGSQYNEQFF.

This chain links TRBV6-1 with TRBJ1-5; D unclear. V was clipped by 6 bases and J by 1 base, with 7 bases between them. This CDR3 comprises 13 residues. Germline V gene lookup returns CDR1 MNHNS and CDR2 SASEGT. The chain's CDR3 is CASRHQSNQPQHF. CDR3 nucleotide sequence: TGTGCCAGCAGACATCAGAGCAATCAGCCCCAGCATTTT.

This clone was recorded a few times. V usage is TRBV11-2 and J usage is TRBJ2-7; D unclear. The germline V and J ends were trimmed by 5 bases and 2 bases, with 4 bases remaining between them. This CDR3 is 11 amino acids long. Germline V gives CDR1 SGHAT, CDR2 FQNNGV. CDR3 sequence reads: CASSLTYEQYF. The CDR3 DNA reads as TGTGCCAGCAGCCTCACCTACGAGCAGTACTTC.

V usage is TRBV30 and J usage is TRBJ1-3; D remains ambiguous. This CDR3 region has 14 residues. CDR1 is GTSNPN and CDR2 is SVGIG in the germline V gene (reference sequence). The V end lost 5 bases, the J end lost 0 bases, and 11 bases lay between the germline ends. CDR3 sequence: CAWADSYSGNTIYF. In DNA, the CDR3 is TGTGCCTGGGCCGACTCGTACTCTGGAAACACCATATATTTT.

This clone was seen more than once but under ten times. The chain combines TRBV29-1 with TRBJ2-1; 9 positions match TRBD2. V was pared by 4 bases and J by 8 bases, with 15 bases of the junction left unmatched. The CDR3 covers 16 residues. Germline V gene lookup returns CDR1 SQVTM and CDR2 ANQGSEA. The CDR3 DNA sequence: TGCAGCGTTGTGGGGGTCGGCGGGAGGGGTCTCGATGAGCAGTTCTTC. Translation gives CSVVGVGGRGLDEQFF.

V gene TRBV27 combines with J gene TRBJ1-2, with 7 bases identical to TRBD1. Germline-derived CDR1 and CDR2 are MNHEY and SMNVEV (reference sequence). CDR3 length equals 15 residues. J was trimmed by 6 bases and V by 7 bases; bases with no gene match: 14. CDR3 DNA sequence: TGTGCCAGCACCGAATTGGGGGGACAGAAGGATGGCTACACCTTC. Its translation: CASTELGGQKDGYTF.

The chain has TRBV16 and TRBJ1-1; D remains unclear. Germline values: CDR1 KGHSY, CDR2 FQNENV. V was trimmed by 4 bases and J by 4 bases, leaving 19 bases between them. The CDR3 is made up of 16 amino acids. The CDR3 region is CASSPQGNGRITEAFF. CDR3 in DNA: TGTGCCAGCAGCCCTCAAGGGAACGGAAGGATCACTGAAGCTTTCTTT.

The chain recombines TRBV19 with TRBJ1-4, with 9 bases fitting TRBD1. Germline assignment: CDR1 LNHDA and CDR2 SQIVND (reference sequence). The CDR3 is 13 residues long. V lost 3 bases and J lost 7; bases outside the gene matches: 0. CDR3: CASSMTGGEKLFF. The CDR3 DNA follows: TGTGCCAGTAGTATGACAGGGGGTGAAAAACTGTTTTTT.

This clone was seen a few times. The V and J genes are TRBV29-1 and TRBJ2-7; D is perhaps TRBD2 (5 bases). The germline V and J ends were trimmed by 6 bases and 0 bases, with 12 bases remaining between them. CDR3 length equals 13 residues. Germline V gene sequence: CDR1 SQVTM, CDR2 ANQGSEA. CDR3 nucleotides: TGCAGCGTGGGGAGTCTAGCCTCCTACGAGCAGTACTTC. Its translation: CSVGSLASYEQYF.